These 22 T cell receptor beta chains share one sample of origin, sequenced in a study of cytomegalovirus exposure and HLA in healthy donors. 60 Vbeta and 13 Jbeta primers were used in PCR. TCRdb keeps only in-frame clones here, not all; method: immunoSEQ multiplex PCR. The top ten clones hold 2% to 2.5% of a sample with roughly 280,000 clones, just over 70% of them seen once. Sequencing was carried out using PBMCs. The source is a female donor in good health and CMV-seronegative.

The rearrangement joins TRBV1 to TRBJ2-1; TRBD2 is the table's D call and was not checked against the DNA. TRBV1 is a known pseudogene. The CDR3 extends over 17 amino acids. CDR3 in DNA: TGCACCAGCAGCCTGGTATGGCGGGCTAGCTCCTACAATGAGCAGTTCTTC. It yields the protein CTSSLVWRASSYNEQFF.

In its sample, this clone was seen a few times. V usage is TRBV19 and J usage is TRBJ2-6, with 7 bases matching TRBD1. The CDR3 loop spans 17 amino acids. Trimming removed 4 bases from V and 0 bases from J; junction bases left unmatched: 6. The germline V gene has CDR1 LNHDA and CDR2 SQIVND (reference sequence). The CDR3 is CASSTRQGRSGANVLTF. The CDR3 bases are TGTGCCAGTAGTACTCGACAGGGACGCTCTGGGGCCAACGTCCTGACTTTC. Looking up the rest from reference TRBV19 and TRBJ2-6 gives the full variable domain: DGGITQSPKYLFRKEGQNVTLSCEQNLNHDAMYWYRQDPGQGLRLIYYSQIVNDFQKGDIAEGYSVSREKKESFPLTVTSAQKNPTAFYLCASSTRQGRSGANVLTFGAGSRLTVL.

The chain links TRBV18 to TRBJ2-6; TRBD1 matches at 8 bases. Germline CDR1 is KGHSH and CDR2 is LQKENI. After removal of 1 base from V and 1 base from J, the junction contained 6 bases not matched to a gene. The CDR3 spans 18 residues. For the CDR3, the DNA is TGTGCCAGCTCACCACTACAGCAGGGGGCGTCTGGGGCCAACGTCCTGACTTTC. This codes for CASSPLQQGASGANVLTF.

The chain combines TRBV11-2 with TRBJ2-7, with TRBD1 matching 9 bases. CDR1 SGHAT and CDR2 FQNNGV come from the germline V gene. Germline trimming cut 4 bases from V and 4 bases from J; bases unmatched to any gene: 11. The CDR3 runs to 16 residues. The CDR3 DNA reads TGTGCCAGCAGCTATCCGCCAGGGACAGGGAGTTACGAGCAGTACTTC. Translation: CASSYPPGTGSYEQYF.

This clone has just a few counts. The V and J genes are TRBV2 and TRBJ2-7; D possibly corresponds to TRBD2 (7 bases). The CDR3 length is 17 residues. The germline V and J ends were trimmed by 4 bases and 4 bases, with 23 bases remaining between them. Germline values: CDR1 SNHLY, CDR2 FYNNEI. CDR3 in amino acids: CASSVGSLRGGFYEQYF. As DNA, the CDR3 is TGTGCCAGCAGTGTAGGCAGCCTAAGGGGGGGGTTTTACGAGCAGTACTTC.

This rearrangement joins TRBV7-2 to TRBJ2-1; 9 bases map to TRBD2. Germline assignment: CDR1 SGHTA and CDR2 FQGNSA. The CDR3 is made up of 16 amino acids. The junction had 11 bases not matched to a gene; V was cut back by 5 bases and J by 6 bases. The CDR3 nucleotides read TGTGCCAGCAGCCGTGTGGCCGCTAGCGGGACCAATGAGCAGTTCTTC. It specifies CASSRVAASGTNEQFF.

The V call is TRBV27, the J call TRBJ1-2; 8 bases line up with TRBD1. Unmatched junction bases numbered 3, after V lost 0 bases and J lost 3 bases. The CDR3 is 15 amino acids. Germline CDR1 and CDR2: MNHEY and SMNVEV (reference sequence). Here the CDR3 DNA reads TGTGCCAGCAGTTTATCAGCAGGGGGCGACTATGGCTACACCTTC. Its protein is CASSLSAGGDYGYTF.

The CDR3 bases are TGCGCCAGCAGCCACCGGGGGGACGCTGAAGCTTTCTTT. Amino acids: CASSHRGDAEAFF. This chain connects TRBV4-1 to TRBJ1-1; D possibly corresponds to TRBD1 (5 bases). The CDR3 has 13 residues. Germline lookup yields CDR1 MGHRA and CDR2 YSYEKL. V lost 3 bases and J lost 6, with 11 bases in between.

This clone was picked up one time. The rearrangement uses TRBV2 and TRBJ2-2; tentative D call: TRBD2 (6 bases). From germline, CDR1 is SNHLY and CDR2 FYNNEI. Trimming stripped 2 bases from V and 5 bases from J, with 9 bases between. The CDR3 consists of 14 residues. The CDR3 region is CASSERGRTGELFF. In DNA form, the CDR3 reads TGTGCCAGCAGTGAACGGGGGAGGACCGGGGAGCTGTTTTTT.

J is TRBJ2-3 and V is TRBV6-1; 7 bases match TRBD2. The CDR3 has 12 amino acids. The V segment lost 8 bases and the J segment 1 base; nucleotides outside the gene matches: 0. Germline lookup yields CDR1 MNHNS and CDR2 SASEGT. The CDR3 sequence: CASGRGTDTQYF. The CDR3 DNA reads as TGTGCCAGCGGGAGGGGCACAGATACGCAGTATTTT.

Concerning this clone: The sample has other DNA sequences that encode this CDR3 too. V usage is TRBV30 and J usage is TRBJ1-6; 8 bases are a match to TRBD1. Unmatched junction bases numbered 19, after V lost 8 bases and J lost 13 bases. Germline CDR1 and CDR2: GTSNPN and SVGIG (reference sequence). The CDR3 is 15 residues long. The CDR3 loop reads CAGSLTGAPVSPLHF. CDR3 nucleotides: TGTGCCGGCTCCCTGACAGGGGCACCGGTTTCCCCCCTCCACTTT.

The CDR3 here is CASSFNREGTEAFF. CDR3 coding DNA: TGTGCCAGCAGCTTCAACAGGGAAGGGACTGAAGCTTTCTTT. The rearrangement joins TRBV6-5 to TRBJ1-1; tentative D call: TRBD1 (6 bases). The CDR3 has 14 residues. The V end lost 6 bases, the J end lost 5 bases, and 16 bases lay between the germline ends. Germline V gene lookup returns CDR1 MNHEY and CDR2 SVGAGI.

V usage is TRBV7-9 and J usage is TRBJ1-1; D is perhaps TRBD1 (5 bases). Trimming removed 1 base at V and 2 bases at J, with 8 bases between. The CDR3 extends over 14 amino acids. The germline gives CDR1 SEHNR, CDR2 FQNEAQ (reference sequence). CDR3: CASSLGQKNTEAFF. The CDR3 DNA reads TGTGCCAGCAGCTTAGGACAGAAAAACACTGAAGCTTTCTTT.

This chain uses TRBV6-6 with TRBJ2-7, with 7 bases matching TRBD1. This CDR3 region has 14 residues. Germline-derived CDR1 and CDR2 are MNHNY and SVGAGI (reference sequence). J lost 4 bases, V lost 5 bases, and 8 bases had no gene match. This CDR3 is CASSNRQGAYEQYF. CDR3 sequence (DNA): TGTGCCAGCAGTAATAGACAGGGAGCATACGAGCAGTACTTC.

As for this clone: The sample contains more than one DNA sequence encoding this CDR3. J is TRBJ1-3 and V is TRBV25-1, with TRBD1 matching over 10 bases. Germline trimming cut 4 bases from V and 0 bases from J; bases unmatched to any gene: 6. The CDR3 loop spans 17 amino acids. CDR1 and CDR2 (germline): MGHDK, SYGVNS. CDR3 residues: CASSVPGQGLSGNTIYF. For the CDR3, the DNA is TGTGCCAGCAGTGTACCGGGACAGGGGCTCTCTGGAAACACCATATATTTT.

CDR3 in amino acids: CASSPRGGTEAFF. CDR3 DNA sequence: TGTGCCAGCAGCCCCCGCGGGGGCACTGAAGCTTTCTTT. The rearrangement joins TRBV9 to TRBJ1-1; D may be TRBD1 (5 bases). The V and J ends lost 4 bases and 4 bases respectively, with 11 bases between them. The CDR3 is 13 residues long. Germline V gene data show CDR1 as SGDLS and CDR2 as YYNGEE.

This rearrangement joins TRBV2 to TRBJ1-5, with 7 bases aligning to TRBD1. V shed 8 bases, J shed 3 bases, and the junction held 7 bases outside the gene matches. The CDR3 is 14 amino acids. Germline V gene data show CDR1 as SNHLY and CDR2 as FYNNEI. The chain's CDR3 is CASCLDRDNQPQHF. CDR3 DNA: TGTGCCAGCTGCCTCGACAGGGACAATCAGCCCCAGCATTTT.

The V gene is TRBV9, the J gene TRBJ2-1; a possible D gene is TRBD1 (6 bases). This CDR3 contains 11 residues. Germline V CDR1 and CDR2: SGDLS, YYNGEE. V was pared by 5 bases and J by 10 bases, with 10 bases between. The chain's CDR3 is CASSGGLEQFF. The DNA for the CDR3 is TGTGCCAGCAGTGGGGGCCTCGAGCAGTTCTTC.

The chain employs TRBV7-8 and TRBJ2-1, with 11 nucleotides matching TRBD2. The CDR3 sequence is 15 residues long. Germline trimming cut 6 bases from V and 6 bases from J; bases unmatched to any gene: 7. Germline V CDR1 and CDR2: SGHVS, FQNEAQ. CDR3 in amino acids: CASSYASGRFNEQFF. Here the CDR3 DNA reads TGTGCCAGCAGTTATGCTAGCGGGAGGTTCAATGAGCAGTTCTTC.

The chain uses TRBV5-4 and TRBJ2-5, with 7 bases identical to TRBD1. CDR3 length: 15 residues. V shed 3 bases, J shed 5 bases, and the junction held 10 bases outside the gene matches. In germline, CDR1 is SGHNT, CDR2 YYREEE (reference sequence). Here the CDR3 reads CASSSNRGVVETQYF. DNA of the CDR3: TGTGCCAGCAGCTCCAACAGGGGTGTAGTGGAGACCCAGTACTTC.

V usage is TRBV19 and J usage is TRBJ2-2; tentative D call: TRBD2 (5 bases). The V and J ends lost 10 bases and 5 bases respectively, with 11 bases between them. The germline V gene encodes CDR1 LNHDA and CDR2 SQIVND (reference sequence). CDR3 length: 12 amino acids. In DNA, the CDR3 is TGTGCCACTAACACTAGAACCGGGGAGCTGTTTTTT. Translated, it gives CATNTRTGELFF.

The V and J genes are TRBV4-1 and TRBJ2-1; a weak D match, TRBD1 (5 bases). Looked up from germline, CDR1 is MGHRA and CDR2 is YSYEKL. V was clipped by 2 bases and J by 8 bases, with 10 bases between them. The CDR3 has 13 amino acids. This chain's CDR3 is CASSQSGSDEQFF. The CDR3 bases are TGCGCCAGCAGCCAATCAGGGTCCGATGAGCAGTTCTTC.